This TCR beta chain was sequenced for a study of vaccination and CD4 T cells after COVID-19. An Oncomine TCR Beta short-read assay was used to sequence the DNA from cultured CD4+ T cells. The template was genomic DNA from cultured CD4+ T cells. TCRdb itself ran the PCR reads through MiXCR, one entry per CDR3 protein. Of fewer than 20,000 distinct CDR3 sequences in the sample, about 40% were seen once. Documented treatment: roughly nine-day PBMC culture with coronavirus spike peptide pools or control peptides (ViraFEST assay). ViraFEST enlarged antigen-specific T cell populations with peptide pools and afterwards sequenced TCRs. Comments on this clonotype: Antigen unknown.

The length of the CDR3 is 14 residues. CDR1 KGHDR and CDR2 SFDVKD come from the germline V gene. The J segment lost 6 bases and the V segment lost 2 bases, leaving 4 bases of the junction unmatched. Source material: cultured CD4+ T cells from blood. The sequence was obtained from a human donor with COVID-19. The rearrangement uses TRBV24-1 and TRBJ2-7; 9 nucleotides agree with TRBD1. The CDR3 sequence: CATSDSGTGFEQYF. The DNA for the CDR3 is TGTGCCACCAGTGATTCCGGGACAGGGTTCGAGCAGTACTTC.